This T cell receptor (beta chain) was recovered during a study of T-cell reconstitution after alpha-beta-depleted transplantation in children. Study results and caveats: About two months after transplant, alpha-beta T cells reportedly came from several hundred expanded graft clones. After transplant, high TCRbeta diversity at day 60 in some patients arose from surviving recipient T cells and thymic progenitors. Fresh T-cell production supplied most of the T-cell counts and diversity seen one year after transplant.

Germline V gene data show CDR1 as SNHLY and CDR2 as FYNNEI. With V trimmed by 7 bases and J by 2 bases, 8 bases remained unmatched. The CDR3 covers 14 residues. Unique molecular identifiers were incorporated into the prepared TCRbeta library. TCRdb ran MiXCR on the PCR reads and lists one entry per CDR3 protein. The table has about 900,000 distinct CDR3 sequences, roughly 29% seen once. This clonotype was seen a handful of times. As yet, its antigen is unknown. V is TRBV2 and J is TRBJ2-7; 7 nucleotides agree with TRBD1. This sample comprised PBMCs, mostly from graft donor cells, obtained 360 days after TCRalphabeta/CD19-depleted stem cell transplant. The TCR sequence derives from a boy under two years old who had a stem cell transplant for SCID, so the T cells may come from the graft donor. The CDR3 DNA sequence: TGTGCCAGCAATCGACAGGGTAGAGCCTACGAGCAGTACTTC. This gives the protein CASNRQGRAYEQYF.